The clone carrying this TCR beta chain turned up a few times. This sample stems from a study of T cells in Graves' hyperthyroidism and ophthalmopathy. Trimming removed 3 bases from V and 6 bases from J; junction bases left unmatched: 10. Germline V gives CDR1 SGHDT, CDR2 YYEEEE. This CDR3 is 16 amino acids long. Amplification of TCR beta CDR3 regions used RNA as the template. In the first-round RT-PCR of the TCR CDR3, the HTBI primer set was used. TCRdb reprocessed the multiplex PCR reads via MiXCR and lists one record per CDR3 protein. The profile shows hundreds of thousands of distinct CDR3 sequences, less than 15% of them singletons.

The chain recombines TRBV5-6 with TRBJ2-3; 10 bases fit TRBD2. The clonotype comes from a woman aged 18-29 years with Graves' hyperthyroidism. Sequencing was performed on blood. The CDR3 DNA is TGTGCCAGCAGCTCCAAGAGCGGGGGGGCCGGGGATACGCAGTATTTT. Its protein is CASSSKSGGAGDTQYF.